This TCR beta chain was captured in a study of ipilimumab plus nivolumab after autologous stem cell transplantation. The method was immunoSEQ multiplex PCR; TCRdb's version includes in-frame clones alone and lacks a portion of them. The repertoire holds roughly 20,000 clones, 77% seen once, with about 18% in the top ten. CDR3 size: 14 residues. CDR1 MDHEN and CDR2 SYDVKM come from the germline V gene. V lost 8 bases and J 1 base, leaving 12 bases between the germline ends. Specimen: PBMCs, collected in a trial of ipilimumab plus nivolumab as post-transplant consolidation. The genes are TRBV28 and TRBJ2-4, with D possibly being TRBD1 (5 bases). This TCR derives from a male donor with diffuse large B-cell lymphoma. The CDR3 DNA is TGTGCCAGCGGGGCCCTCGGGGCCAAAAACATTCAGTACTTC. The encoded protein is CASGALGAKNIQYF. Combining the CDR3 with reference TRBV28 and TRBJ2-4 gives the whole variable domain DVKVTQSSRYLVKRTGEKVFLECVQDMDHENMFWYRQDPGLGLRLIYFSYDVKMKEKGDIPEGYSVSREKKERFSLILESASTNQTSMYLCASGALGAKNIQYFGAGTRLSVL.